These T cell receptor beta chains were read from a single sample in a study of blood T cell repertoires in COVID-19. TCRdb's copy holds only in-frame clones and misses some; the assay was immunoSEQ multiplex PCR. This sample carries about 150,000 clones, around 80% of them seen once, and the ten largest clones take less than 4.5%. Material: peripheral blood. The receptors derive from a man aged 55-75 years with acute or convalescent COVID-19. CDR3s include the opening cysteine and the closing phenylalanine or tryptophan. D genes are given only for firm matches. Expanded clones are given a class, and other clones once, few, many or no size at all.

V gene	J gene	D gene	clone size	CDR3 DNA	CDR3 protein
TRBV7-3	TRBJ2-1	TRBD2	few	TGTGCCAGCAGCCCATCGGAGCGGGAGGCTGAGCAGTTCTTC	CASSPSEREAEQFF
TRBV5-1	TRBJ2-2	-	-	TGCGCCAGCAGCTTGCAGTCCGGGGAGCTGTTTTTT	CASSLQSGELFF
TRBV29-1	TRBJ1-4	-	-	TGCAGCGTCGCAGGAGGCCCGGGGGCTAATGAAAAACTGTTTTTT	CSVAGGPGANEKLFF
TRBV19	TRBJ2-5	TRBD2	-	TGTGCCAGTAGTATCATAGGGAGGGCTCAGCAAGAGACCCAGTACTTC	CASSIIGRAQQETQYF
TRBV19	TRBJ2-7	-	once	TGTGCCAGTAGTATTGAGGGCTACGAGCAGTACTTC	CASSIEGYEQYF
TRBV28	TRBJ1-5	-	once	TGTGCCAGCAGTTTAACAGGGAGGGACGATCAGCCCCAGCATTTT	CASSLTGRDDQPQHF
TRBV19	TRBJ1-4	TRBD1	once	TGTGCCAGTAGCCGAACCGGGACAGGGACTAATGAAAAACTGTTTTTT	CASSRTGTGTNEKLFF
TRBV2	TRBJ2-5	TRBD2	-	TGTGCCGGGACTAGCGGGAGTTGGGAGACCCAGTACTTC	CAGTSGSWETQYF
TRBV9	TRBJ1-6	-	-	TGTGCTCCTCCAGCAAGTGGGCGATCACCCCTCCACTTT	CAPPASGRSPLHF
TRBV3-1/TRBV3-2	TRBJ2-3	TRBD2	-	TGTGCCAGCAGCGCCAAGGGGGGACTAGCGGGAGATACGCAGTATTTT	CASSAKGGLAGDTQYF
TRBV11-1	TRBJ1-2	TRBD1	once	TGTGCCAGCAGCTTAGACCGGGACAGGGGCTATGGCTACACCTTC	CASSLDRDRGYGYTF
TRBV27	TRBJ2-3	TRBD1	-	TGTGCCAGTCGGCTTCAGGGGGCGCCCCAAGATACGCAGTATTTT	CASRLQGAPQDTQYF
TRBV7-6	TRBJ2-5	-	-	TGTGCCAGCAGCCCACAGGAGAGACAAGAGACCCAGTACTTC	CASSPQERQETQYF
TRBV13	TRBJ2-7	TRBD2	-	TGTGCCAGCAGCTCGCCGGGACTAGCGGGAGTCCCGACCTACGAGCAGTACTTC	CASSSPGLAGVPTYEQYF
TRBV5-6	TRBJ2-1	-	-	TGTGCCAGCAGCTTGCTGCCCGGCTCCTACAATGAGCAGTTCTTC	CASSLLPGSYNEQFF
TRBV28	TRBJ2-7	TRBD1	-	TGTGCCAGCAGTTCTGTTACAGGGGTATACGACGAGCAGTACTTC	CASSSVTGVYDEQYF
TRBV10-2	TRBJ2-7	TRBD2	-	TGCGCCAGCAGGGAACTAGCGGGAGGGACCTACGAGCAGTACTTC	CASRELAGGTYEQYF
TRBV27	TRBJ2-7	TRBD1	-	TGTGCCAGCGGGACAGGGCCCTACGAGCAGTACTTC	CASGTGPYEQYF
TRBV2	TRBJ2-7	-	-	TGTGCCAGCAGCCCCCGGTTGGGGAGCTCCTACGAGCAGTACTTC	CASSPRLGSSYEQYF
TRBV4-2	TRBJ2-3	-	-	TGTGCCAGCAGCCAAACTATCGGGAGCCTGAGCACAGATACGCAGTATTTT	CASSQTIGSLSTDTQYF
TRBV5-1	TRBJ1-5	-	few	TGCGCCAGCAGCCCGGACACGGCTAGCAATCAGCCCCAGCATTTT	CASSPDTASNQPQHF
TRBV24-1	TRBJ1-4	-	-	TGTGCCACCAGTGCGGCGGGAAGTGAAAAACTGTTTTTT	CATSAAGSEKLFF
TRBV6-2/TRBV6-3	TRBJ2-5	-	few	TGTGCCAGCAGTTACGGGCGCCGGCATGAGACCCAGTACTTC	CASSYGRRHETQYF
TRBV25-1	TRBJ2-3	-	once	TGTGCCAGCAGTGAGTGGGGCCAGGGCCCTACGCAGTATTTT	CASSEWGQGPTQYF
TRBV27	TRBJ1-5	-	few	TGTGCCAGCAGTTTAAGCGGGGCTAGCAATCAGCCCCAGCATTTT	CASSLSGASNQPQHF
TRBV2	TRBJ1-3	-	-	TGTGCCAGCAGCGTGACACCAAATTCTGGAAACACCATATATTTT	CASSVTPNSGNTIYF
TRBV11-2	TRBJ2-5	-	-	TGTGCCAGCAGCTTAGGTGGTCTGGGGCCCCAAGAGACCCAGTACTTC	CASSLGGLGPQETQYF
TRBV10-3	TRBJ2-7	TRBD2	-	TGTGCCATCAGTGGACCAGGGTCTAGCGGGAGGTTATCCTACGAGCAGTACTTC	CAISGPGSSGRLSYEQYF
TRBV5-4	TRBJ2-2	-	-	TGTGCCGGGCCCCGCGTCGCGAACACCGGGGAGCTGTTTTTT	CAGPRVANTGELFF
TRBV2	TRBJ2-5	TRBD1	-	TGTGCCAGCAAGAAGGGGGCGCTAGAGACCCAGTACTTC	CASKKGALETQYF
TRBV18	TRBJ2-7	-	-	TGTGCCAGCTCACCTCGCTACGAGCAGTACTTC	CASSPRYEQYF
TRBV6-1	TRBJ2-1	TRBD2	-	TGTGCCAGCAGTGACATCCCGGGACTAGCGGGAACAAATGAGCAGTTCTTC	CASSDIPGLAGTNEQFF
TRBV7-8	TRBJ2-7	-	-	TGTGCCAGCAGCTTAGCGATATCAGGGGCCGCCTACGAGCAGTACTTC	CASSLAISGAAYEQYF
TRBV6-5	TRBJ2-5	TRBD1	-	TGTGCCAGCAAAGGACAGGGCGAGAGAGAGACCCAGTACTTC	CASKGQGERETQYF
TRBV5-1	TRBJ2-3	-	once	TGCGCCAGCAGGGGGCCAGGGGGCACAGATACGCAGTATTTT	CASRGPGGTDTQYF
TRBV28	TRBJ1-3	-	-	TGTGCCAGCAGTTCGCCGACTGCCGGAAACACCATATATTTT	CASSSPTAGNTIYF
TRBV4-2	TRBJ2-2	TRBD2	-	TGTGCCAGCAGCCAAGCGGGACTAGCGGGCGGGTTGGCCGGGGAGCTGTTTTTT	CASSQAGLAGGLAGELFF
TRBV7-9	TRBJ2-5	-	-	TGTGCCAGCAGCCCTACTCTCCAAGAGACCCAGTACTTC	CASSPTLQETQYF
TRBV5-1	TRBJ2-3	TRBD1	-	TGCGCCAGCAGCCGGGGACAGGGACGAATAGATACGCAGTATTTT	CASSRGQGRIDTQYF
TRBV6-5	TRBJ1-4	-	-	TGTGCCAGCAGTAGGGGGATCGGTGAAAAACTGTTTTTT	CASSRGIGEKLFF